This is a list of T cell receptor beta chains from one sample in a study of T cells in localized non-small cell lung cancer. Profiling relied on immunoSEQ multiplex PCR, and the TCRdb table lists in-frame clones only, not all of them. The table records tens of thousands of clones, approximately 87% of them present only once. Sequencing used peripheral blood, obtained before any cancer treatment. The receptors here all came from a woman aged 35-75 years with stage I lung adenocarcinoma. Each CDR3 is given with its conserved first and last residue. A D gene is named only where the DNA matches it firmly. For some rows the clone size is stated as once, few or many, or as a class when expanded; others skip it.

clone_size j_call d_call v_call cdr3_nt cdr3_aa
. TRBJ1-5 . TRBV30 TGTGCCTGGAGTGTGGGCAATCAGCCCCAGCATTTT CAWSVGNQPQHF
. TRBJ2-1 TRBD1 TRBV29-1 TGCAGCGTTGAATCCCCGGACAGGAGCTCCTACAATGAGCAGTTCTTC CSVESPDRSSYNEQFF
. TRBJ2-7 . TRBV5-8 TGTGCCAGCAGCTTTGACGGCGGCGCGGGGTACGAGCAGTACTTC CASSFDGGAGYEQYF
. TRBJ2-4 . TRBV2 TGTGCCAGCAGTGTGGATCTTGGGGGGTTAGCCAAAAACATTCAGTACTTC CASSVDLGGLAKNIQYF
. TRBJ2-7 . TRBV4-3 TGCGCCAGCAGCCAAGATTCCTCAACCTACGAGCAGTACTTC CASSQDSSTYEQYF
. TRBJ2-3 TRBD1 TRBV5-1 TGCGCCAGCCATTCCCGGGACAGGGGCACAGATACGCAGTATTTT CASHSRDRGTDTQYF
once TRBJ1-2 TRBD1 TRBV7-9 TGTGCCAGCAGCCAGAACAGGGGGCAGGCCTATGGCTACACCTTC CASSQNRGQAYGYTF
. TRBJ2-7 . TRBV5-6 TGTGCCAGCAGCTTGTTCGTGCCTCTAACCTCCTACGAGCAGTACTTC CASSLFVPLTSYEQYF
. TRBJ1-2 . TRBV30 TGTGCCTGGACTCAACGGGTCAGGGCAACAAGTTATGGCTACACCTTC CAWTQRVRATSYGYTF
. TRBJ2-7 TRBD2 TRBV28 TGTGCCAGCAGTTTAGAGCGGGGGGGGACCACCTACGAGCAGTACTTC CASSLERGGTTYEQYF
. TRBJ1-3 . TRBV7-2 TGTGCCAGCAGCTTAGGTGTGTTCTTGACAGGAGACTCTGGAAACACCATATATTTT CASSLGVFLTGDSGNTIYF
. TRBJ2-2 . TRBV5-1 TGCGCCAGCACTTTGGAGGGAATGAACACCGGGGAGCTGTTTTTT CASTLEGMNTGELFF
few TRBJ2-7 . TRBV4-1 TGCGCCAGCAGCCGCCCCCCTTCGACAGAGCAGTACTTC CASSRPPSTEQYF
. TRBJ2-5 TRBD2 TRBV5-1 TGCGCCAGCAGCTTGGCCGGTAGCGGGGGCGAGACCCAGTACTTC CASSLAGSGGETQYF
. TRBJ2-3 . TRBV25-1 TGTGCCAGCAGTGCAGGGACCTCACAGTTCCTCTATACGCAGTATTTT CASSAGTSQFLYTQYF
. TRBJ2-1 . TRBV6-5 TGTGCCAGCAGTCCCGGGGGAAGCTCCTACAATGAGCAGTTCTTC CASSPGGSSYNEQFF
. TRBJ2-7 . TRBV10-2 TGCGCCAGCAGTGAATGGCTAGCGAACGACGAGCAGTACTTC CASSEWLANDEQYF
. TRBJ1-1 . TRBV6-6 TGTGCCAGCAGTTCAACAGGTGCCCGAGGCACTGAAGCTTTCTTT CASSSTGARGTEAFF
. TRBJ2-7 . TRBV4-3 TGCGCCAGCAGCCAAAAAACCCGGGACTTAGGCGAGCAGTACTTC CASSQKTRDLGEQYF
. TRBJ2-3 TRBD2 TRBV19 TGTGCCAGTAGTGAGATAGCGGGAAGCACAGATACGCAGTATTTT CASSEIAGSTDTQYF